The 20 T cell receptor beta chains given below trace back to one sample, sequenced in a study of blood T cell repertoires in COVID-19 (dated by TCRdb to 2020 to 2022). Libraries were prepared through the immunoSEQ multiplex PCR assay. The source is immuneACCESS, and TCRdb retained only in-frame sequences with V and J called. Part of the clones is not carried over; for the studies checked, unresolved V genes explain less than half of this, and the remainder is unexplained. For this sample there are 160,000 or so clones; approximately 84% appear just once. The ten largest clones capture approximately 13% of the sample. Sequencing used peripheral blood. Receptors originate from an elderly woman with acute or convalescent COVID-19.

This chain connects TRBV19 to TRBJ1-2; the match to TRBD1 covers 7 bases. The CDR3 runs 16 residues. Unmatched junction bases numbered 14, after V lost 8 bases and J lost 2 bases. Germline V gene sequence: CDR1 LNHDA, CDR2 SQIVND (reference sequence). The CDR3 reads CASGDEGNRGNYGYTF. The CDR3 coding sequence is TGTGCCAGTGGGGATGAGGGGAACAGGGGAAACTATGGCTACACCTTC.

V usage is TRBV30 and J usage is TRBJ1-2; D is unclear. CDR3 length: 12 residues. Germline V gene sequence: CDR1 GTSNPN, CDR2 SVGIG (reference sequence). V lost 4 bases and J 8 bases, leaving 14 bases between the germline ends. The CDR3: CAWTKIASGYTF. The CDR3 nucleotides read TGTGCCTGGACTAAGATTGCGAGCGGCTACACCTTC. The full variable domain, its missing parts supplied by reference TRBV30 and TRBJ1-2, is SQTIHQWPATLVQPVGSPLSLECTVEGTSNPNLYWYRQAAGRGLQLLFYSVGIGQISSEVPQNLSASRPQDRQFILSSKKLLLSDSGFYLCAWTKIASGYTFGSGTRLTVV.

This chain joins TRBV28 and TRBJ2-1; 10 bases map to TRBD2. This CDR3 region has 16 residues. V shed 5 bases, J shed 6 bases, and the junction held 10 bases outside the gene matches. Per the germline V gene, CDR1 is MDHEN and CDR2 is SYDVKM. Here the CDR3 DNA reads TGTGCCAGCAGTACCTTTAGCGGGAGGCAGCGCAATGAGCAGTTCTTC. Translated: CASSTFSGRQRNEQFF.

V gene TRBV24-1 combines with J gene TRBJ2-5; 11 bases fit TRBD1. J was trimmed by 4 bases and V by 4 bases; bases with no gene match: 4. Per germline, CDR1 KGHDR and CDR2 SFDVKD. This CDR3 region has 15 residues. The CDR3 bases are TGTGCCACCAGTGACCCTGGGACAGGGGGAGAGACCCAGTACTTC. Its translation: CATSDPGTGGETQYF.

The chain has TRBV6-5 and TRBJ1-1, with D possibly being TRBD1 (5 bases). The V end was cut by 6 bases, the J end by 0 bases, with 14 bases between. CDR1 is MNHEY, CDR2 SVGAGI, per germline. The CDR3 contains 15 residues. CDR3 nucleotides: TGTGCCAGCAGGCTCAGCGGGGCGATGAACACTGAAGCTTTCTTT. Protein product: CASRLSGAMNTEAFF.

The rearrangement links TRBV27 to TRBJ2-1; D unclear. V was shortened by 6 bases and J by 0 bases, with 12 bases between the two germline ends. The CDR3 runs 15 residues. Germline V gene lookup returns CDR1 MNHEY and CDR2 SMNVEV (reference sequence). CDR3 in amino acids: CASRHTTPSYNEQFF. The CDR3 region has the DNA TGTGCCAGCAGGCATACTACCCCCTCCTACAATGAGCAGTTCTTC.

This rearrangement joins TRBV5-1 to TRBJ1-4, with 7 nucleotides matching TRBD1. Germline CDR1 reads SGHRS; CDR2 reads YFSETQ. V lost 2 bases and J lost 3; bases outside the gene matches: 4. This CDR3 is built from 15 residues. The CDR3 coding sequence is TGCGCCAGCAGCTTATACAGGGGTTCTAATGAAAAACTGTTTTTT. This encodes CASSLYRGSNEKLFF. The variable domain in full, with the rest retrieved from reference TRBV5-1 and TRBJ1-4, is KAGVTQTPRYLIKTRGQQVTLSCSPISGHRSVSWYQQTPGQGLQFLFEYFSETQRNKGNFPGRFSGRQFSNSRSEMNVSTLELGDSALYLCASSLYRGSNEKLFFGSGTQLSVL.

DNA for the CDR3: TGTGCCTCGGGGGGCGTTCTAAGCACTGAAGCTTTCTTT. This gives the protein CASGGVLSTEAFF. V and J are TRBV30 and TRBJ1-1, with D perhaps matching TRBD1 (6 bases). This CDR3 spans 13 amino acids. V was clipped by 7 bases and J by 4 bases, with 16 bases between them. Germline V lookup: CDR1 GTSNPN, CDR2 SVGIG (reference sequence).

The CDR3, as DNA: TGCGCCAGCAGCTATAGCGCGAGCACAGATACGCAGTATTTT. Encoded protein: CASSYSASTDTQYF. V and J are TRBV5-1 and TRBJ2-3; TRBD2 is a possible D gene (5 bases). Germline-derived CDR1 and CDR2 are SGHRS and YFSETQ. Trimming left V 3 bases short and J 0 bases short, with 8 bases between. The CDR3 has 14 amino acids.

This chain links TRBV3-1 (or the pseudogene TRBV3-2) with TRBJ2-3, with TRBD2 matching over 14 bases. CDR3 length: 21 residues. Germline V lookup: CDR1 LGHDT, CDR2 YNNKEL (reference sequence). With V trimmed by 0 bases and J by 5 bases, 16 bases remained unmatched. DNA for the CDR3: TGTGCCAGCAGCCAAGATCGGGGAGGGGTAGGGACTAGCGGGAGTATAGATACGCAGTATTTT. This sequence encodes CASSQDRGGVGTSGSIDTQYF.

The rearrangement links TRBV19 to TRBJ1-1, with TRBD1 matching over 7 bases. V lost 8 bases to trimming and J lost 6 bases; unmatched junction nucleotides: 12. The CDR3 loop spans 14 amino acids. Per the germline V gene, CDR1 is LNHDA and CDR2 is SQIVND (reference sequence). In nucleotides, the CDR3 is TGTGCCAGTCAGACGACAGGGCAGGCCCCTGAAGCTTTCTTT. Residues: CASQTTGQAPEAFF.

The rearrangement joins TRBV4-1 to TRBJ1-3, with D unclear. The CDR3 consists of 15 residues. V was cut by 3 bases and J by 0 bases, with 9 bases left in between. CDR1 is MGHRA, CDR2 YSYEKL, per germline. The CDR3 protein is CASSQGGDSGNTIYF. The CDR3 DNA sequence: TGCGCCAGCAGCCAGGGCGGGGACTCTGGAAACACCATATATTTT.

The sample holds one count of this clone. The chain recombines TRBV29-1 with TRBJ2-3; 8 bases agree with TRBD2. V dropped 6 bases and J dropped 3; count of bases not matched to a gene: 8. This CDR3 is built from 14 residues. Germline CDR1 is SQVTM and CDR2 is ANQGSEA. CDR3 bases: TGCAGCGTCCGGCGGGGGGCTTCTACAGATACGCAGTATTTT. It encodes CSVRRGASTDTQYF.

The sample holds one count of this clone. V gene TRBV12-3 or TRBV12-4 combines with J gene TRBJ2-1; D possibly corresponds to TRBD2 (6 bases). Trimming removed 7 bases at V and 10 bases at J, with 14 bases between. The CDR3 extends over 12 amino acids. DNA of the CDR3: TGTGCCAGCAACAGCGGGCAAGGGGAGCAGTTCTTC. This sequence encodes CASNSGQGEQFF.

The chain joins TRBV7-9 to TRBJ1-3; TRBD1 agrees at 8 bases. Germline loops: CDR1 SEHNR, CDR2 FQNEAQ (reference sequence). The length of the CDR3 is 14 residues. The J segment lost 7 bases and the V segment lost 5 bases, leaving 7 bases of the junction unmatched. CDR3 loop: CASSPGQGVNTIYF. In nucleotides, the CDR3 is TGTGCCAGCAGCCCCGGACAGGGTGTTAACACCATATATTTT. Full variable domain (rest looked up from reference TRBV7-9 and TRBJ1-3): DTGVSQNPRHKITKRGQNVTFRCDPISEHNRLYWYRQTLGQGPEFLTYFQNEAQLEKSRLLSDRFSAERPKGSFSTLEIQRTEQGDSAMYLCASSPGQGVNTIYFGEGSWLTVV.

Concerning this clone itself: The junction and the germline gene differ at one end; a read error may be behind it. Other DNA sequences of this sample code for an identical CDR3. The CDR3 region has the DNA TGTAGCGTTGAAGATCTTATTGACAGTCCCACTGAAGCTTTCTTT. Its translation: CSVEDLIDSPTEAFF. The chain combines TRBV29-1 with TRBJ1-1; a possible D gene is TRBD1 (5 bases). The CDR3 loop spans 15 amino acids. Germline CDR1 reads SQVTM; CDR2 reads ANQGSEA.

CDR3: CASSQDLRGTEAFF. CDR3 bases: TGTGCCAGCAGCCAAGACCTTCGGGGCACTGAAGCTTTCTTT. The chain recombines TRBV14 with TRBJ1-1; D remains ambiguous. The CDR3 is 14 amino acids. Trimming cost V 0 bases and J 4 bases, with 9 bases left between them. The germline gives CDR1 SGHDN, CDR2 FVKESK.

This chain links TRBV30 with TRBJ1-1; TRBD1 might be the D (6 bases). The germline V and J ends were trimmed by 5 bases and 1 base, with 8 bases remaining between them. CDR1 and CDR2 from the germline V gene are GTSNPN and SVGIG (reference sequence). This CDR3 comprises 12 residues. DNA for the CDR3: TGTGCCTGGGGGACACCGAACACTGAAGCTTTCTTT. Its protein product is CAWGTPNTEAFF.

This chain joins TRBV3-1 (or the pseudogene TRBV3-2) and TRBJ2-5; 10 bases line up with TRBD2. V shed 1 base and J 5 bases; nucleotides not matched to a gene: 13. In germline, CDR1 is LGHDT, CDR2 YNNKEL (reference sequence). The CDR3 is 18 residues long. The chain's CDR3 is CASSQVYRGSGRRETQYF. DNA of the CDR3: TGTGCCAGCAGCCAAGTTTATCGGGGTAGCGGGAGGCGGGAGACCCAGTACTTC.

This clone was seen once. CDR3 loop: CASSRLAETYNEQFF. The CDR3 DNA sequence: TGTGCCAGCAGTCGACTAGCGGAGACCTACAATGAGCAGTTCTTC. This chain links TRBV9 with TRBJ2-1; 9 bases line up with TRBD2. CDR1 and CDR2 (germline): SGDLS, YYNGEE. This CDR3 region has 15 residues. V was pared by 5 bases and J by 2 bases, with 5 bases of the junction left unmatched.